A selection of T cell receptor beta chains follows, all from one sample in a study of shared clonotypes between healthy human individuals. The data were produced by immunoSEQ multiplex PCR, yet TCRdb's version contains in-frame clones alone and is incomplete. This sample has about 1.1 million clones, with roughly 80% found just once. The sequencing input was memory CD4+ T cells from PBMCs. Receptor source: a young man in good health. Some clones in this sample may be carry-over from other donors' samples. The CDR3 runs from the conserved cysteine through the conserved F or W. D genes are given only for firm matches. Part of the rows lack a size; the others show once, few, many or a class for expanded clones.

len	abundance	v_gene	d_gene	j_gene	CDR3aa	CDR3nt
15	NA	TRBV6-1	NA	TRBJ1-4	CASSGAEAGGEKLFF	TGTGCCAGCAGTGGGGCCGAGGCGGGTGGTGAAAAACTGTTTTTT
15	NA	TRBV19	NA	TRBJ2-4	CASSTLNIAKNIQYF	TGTGCCAGTAGTACCCTTAACATAGCCAAAAACATTCAGTACTTC
14	NA	TRBV28	TRBD1	TRBJ2-4	CASSFYRGRPIQYF	TGTGCCAGCAGTTTTTACAGGGGGCGTCCCATTCAGTACTTC
11	few	TRBV7-9	NA	TRBJ2-7	CASSGTYEQYF	TGTGCCAGCAGCGGGACCTACGAGCAGTACTTC
18	NA	TRBV21-1	NA	TRBJ2-2	CASSASGTLFANTGELFF	TGTGCCAGCAGCGCGTCCGGGACCCTATTCGCGAACACCGGGGAGCTGTTTTTT
14	NA	TRBV30	TRBD1	TRBJ2-7	CAWSPTGTADEQYF	TGTGCCTGGAGTCCGACCGGGACAGCCGACGAGCAGTACTTC
13	NA	TRBV4-2	TRBD1	TRBJ2-7	CASGQGITYEQYF	TGTGCCAGCGGACAGGGGATTACCTACGAGCAGTACTTC
18	NA	TRBV11-2	TRBD1	TRBJ1-4	CASSSRTGRQGVDEKLFF	TGTGCCAGCAGCTCCCGAACGGGAAGACAGGGTGTAGACGAAAAACTGTTTTTT
14	NA	TRBV14	TRBD2	TRBJ2-1	CASSQIAGLYEQFF	TGTGCCAGCAGCCAAATAGCGGGACTCTATGAGCAGTTCTTC
15	NA	TRBV5-8	NA	TRBJ2-1	CASSLGLGGYNEQFF	TGTGCCAGCAGCTTAGGCCTAGGGGGTTACAATGAGCAGTTCTTC
15	few	TRBV5-6	NA	TRBJ1-2	CASSPDSHLNYGYTF	TGTGCCAGCAGCCCTGACAGCCATCTAAACTATGGCTACACCTTC
16	NA	TRBV5-1	TRBD2	TRBJ2-2	CASSLGLAGVTGELFF	TGCGCCAGCAGCTTGGGACTAGCGGGAGTTACCGGGGAGCTGTTTTTT